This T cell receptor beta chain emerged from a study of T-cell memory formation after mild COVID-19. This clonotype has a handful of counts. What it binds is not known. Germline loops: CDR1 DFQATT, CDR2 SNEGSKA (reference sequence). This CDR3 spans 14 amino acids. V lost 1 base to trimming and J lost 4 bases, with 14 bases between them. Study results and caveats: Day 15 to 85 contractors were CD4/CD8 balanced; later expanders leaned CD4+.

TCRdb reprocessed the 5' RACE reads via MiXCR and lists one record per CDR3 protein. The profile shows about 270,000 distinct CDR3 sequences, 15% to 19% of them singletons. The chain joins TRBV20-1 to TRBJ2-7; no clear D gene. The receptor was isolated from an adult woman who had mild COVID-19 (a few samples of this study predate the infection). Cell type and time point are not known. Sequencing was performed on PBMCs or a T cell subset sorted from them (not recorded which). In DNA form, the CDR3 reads TGCAGTGCTAGAGCCCCCATTCGGAATTACGAGCAGTACTTC. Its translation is CSARAPIRNYEQYF.